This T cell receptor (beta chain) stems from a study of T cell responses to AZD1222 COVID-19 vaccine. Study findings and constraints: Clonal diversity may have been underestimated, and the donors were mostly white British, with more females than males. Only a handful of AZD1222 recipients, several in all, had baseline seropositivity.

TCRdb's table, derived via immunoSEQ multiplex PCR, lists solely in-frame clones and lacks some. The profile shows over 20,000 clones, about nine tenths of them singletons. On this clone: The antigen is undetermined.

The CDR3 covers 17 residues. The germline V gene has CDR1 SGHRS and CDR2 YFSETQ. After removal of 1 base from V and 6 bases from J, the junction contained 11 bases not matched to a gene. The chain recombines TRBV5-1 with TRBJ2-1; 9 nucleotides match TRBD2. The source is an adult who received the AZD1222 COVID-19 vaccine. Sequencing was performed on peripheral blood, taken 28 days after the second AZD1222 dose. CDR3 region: CASSLSLASGVANEQFF. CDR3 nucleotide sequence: TGCGCCAGCAGCTTGTCATTAGCTAGCGGGGTCGCCAATGAGCAGTTCTTC.